Listed below are T cell receptor beta chains from one sample, sequenced in a study of monozygotic twins with inflammatory bowel disease. Reanalyzing the 5' RACE reads, TCRdb keeps one entry per CDR3 protein, without DNA. The specimen's table records approximately 380,000 distinct CDR3 sequences. The sample was blood. All receptors derive from a human donor with ulcerative colitis or Crohn's disease, or a healthy co-twin of an affected twin (not recorded which). The CDR3 runs from the conserved cysteine through the conserved F or W.

CDR3: CASSSESRTGETGELFF; V: TRBV9; J: TRBJ2-2
CDR3: CSVVIGAADTQYF; V: TRBV29-1; J: TRBJ2-3
CDR3: CASSQQGGSQYF; V: TRBV4-2; J: TRBJ2-7
CDR3: CASSQDEVIEQYF; V: TRBV3-1; J: TRBJ2-7
CDR3: CASSERVPNEQFF; V: TRBV3-1; J: TRBJ2-1
CDR3: CASSQDDRGRRTNEKLFF; V: TRBV4-3; J: TRBJ1-4
CDR3: CSARDRQGMNTEAFF; V: TRBV20-1; J: TRBJ1-1
CDR3: CASSQSGQGLYEQYF; V: TRBV11-2; J: TRBJ2-7
CDR3: CASSPAVPNRGQETQYF; V: TRBV12-3/TRBV12-4; J: TRBJ2-5
CDR3: CASSVTSGGWDEQFF; V: TRBV5-1; J: TRBJ2-1
CDR3: CASAGTGGYEQYF; V: TRBV7-2; J: TRBJ2-7
CDR3: CASSPTGGGLTEAFF; V: TRBV7-2; J: TRBJ1-1
CDR3: CASSQVRLAGSKDTQYF; V: TRBV3-1; J: TRBJ2-3
CDR3: CASSLGFGANVLTF; V: TRBV5-5; J: TRBJ2-6
CDR3: CASSLSSGDPETQYF; V: TRBV7-2; J: TRBJ2-5
CDR3: CATSRVWGLNYGYTF; V: TRBV15; J: TRBJ1-2
CDR3: CASSLDGTGGQPQHF; V: TRBV5-5; J: TRBJ1-5
CDR3: CASSLRAGGRNEQFF; V: TRBV2; J: TRBJ2-1
CDR3: CASSLPSAGGMNTEAFF; V: TRBV5-6; J: TRBJ1-1
CDR3: CASMGLRGAGNQPQHF; V: TRBV27; J: TRBJ1-5
CDR3: CASSYLQGAQETQYF; V: TRBV6-5; J: TRBJ2-5
CDR3: CASGSGPNTEAFF; V: TRBV5-1; J: TRBJ1-1
CDR3: CASSYGTPGNPTYNSPLHF; V: TRBV6-5; J: TRBJ1-6